This TCR beta chain was recovered during a study of blood T cell repertoires in COVID-19. At the level of the study: COVID-19 samples collected from the United States, Italy and Spain covered acute and convalescent phases.

Authors' methods: Counts of nucleated cells, estimated from reference gene primer amplification, were obtained. Some clones are missing from TCRdb's copy, which holds only in-frame ones; the method was immunoSEQ multiplex PCR. Clonal size and the V and J genes are those of that table, whereas D and trimming came from the DNA. The table records under 30,000 clones, around 86% of them present only once. Germline-derived CDR1 and CDR2 are MDHEN and SYDVKM. Trimming shortened V by 5 bases and J by 2 bases, and 15 bases separated the two germline ends. This CDR3 is 15 amino acids long. The clonotype was recovered from a man between 45 and 60 years old with active COVID-19. The chain carries TRBV28 and TRBJ1-1; TRBD1 might be the D (5 bases). Sequencing was performed on peripheral blood. CDR3 loop: CASSADAGGNTEAFF. As DNA, the CDR3 is TGTGCCAGCAGTGCAGACGCCGGGGGAAACACTGAAGCTTTCTTT.